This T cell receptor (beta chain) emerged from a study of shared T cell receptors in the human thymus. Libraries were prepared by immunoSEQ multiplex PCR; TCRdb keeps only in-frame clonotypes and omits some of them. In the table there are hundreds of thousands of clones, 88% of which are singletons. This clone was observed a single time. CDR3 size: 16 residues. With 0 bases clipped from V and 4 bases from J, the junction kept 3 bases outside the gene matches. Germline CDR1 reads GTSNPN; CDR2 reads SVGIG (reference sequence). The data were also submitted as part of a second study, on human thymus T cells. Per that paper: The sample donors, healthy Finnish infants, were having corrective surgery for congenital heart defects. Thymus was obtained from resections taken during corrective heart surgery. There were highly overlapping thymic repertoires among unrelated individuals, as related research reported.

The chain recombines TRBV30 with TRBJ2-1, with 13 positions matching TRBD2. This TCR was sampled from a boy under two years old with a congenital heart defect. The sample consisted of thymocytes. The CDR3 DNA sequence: TGTGCCTGGAGTGTACTAGCGGGAGGGACTTACAATGAGCAGTTCTTC. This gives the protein CAWSVLAGGTYNEQFF. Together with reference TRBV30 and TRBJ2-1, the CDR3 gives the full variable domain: SQTIHQWPATLVQPVGSPLSLECTVEGTSNPNLYWYRQAAGRGLQLLFYSVGIGQISSEVPQNLSASRPQDRQFILSSKKLLLSDSGFYLCAWSVLAGGTYNEQFFGPGTRLTVL.